The sequence of this T cell receptor (beta chain) was determined in a study of response to subunit inactivated influenza vaccine. One entry per CDR3 protein, called by TCRdb with MiXCR from the RT-PCR reads. The sample includes 500,000 or so distinct CDR3 sequences, 16% of them seen just once. The V gene lost 2 bases and the J gene lost 0 bases, with 11 bases spanning the gap. The CDR3 sequence is 16 residues long. CDR1 is KGHSH, CDR2 LQKENI, per germline. Points from the study as a whole: Every seasonal influenza vaccination brings in few new T cells, the authors suggested.

This clonotype has a count of ten or more. Its cognate antigen is unknown. This chain links TRBV18 with TRBJ2-4, with D perhaps assigned TRBD1 or TRBD2 (6 bases each). Sequencing used CD4+ T cells sorted from PBMCs, obtained about 24 months after vaccination. The origin of this receptor is a man in his fifties or sixties who received an inactivated influenza vaccine. Here the CDR3 reads CASSPRGTLAKNIQYF. The CDR3 nucleotides read TGTGCCAGCTCACCAAGGGGGACTTTAGCCAAAAACATTCAGTACTTC. Based on the CDR3 plus reference TRBV18 and TRBJ2-4, the full variable domain is NAGVMQNPRHLVRRRGQEARLRCSPMKGHSHVYWYRQLPEEGLKFMVYLQKENIIDESGMPKERFSAEFPKEGPSILRIQQVVRGDSAAYFCASSPRGTLAKNIQYFGAGTRLSVL.